This T cell receptor (beta chain) is from a study of graft-versus-host responses after intestinal transplantation. Graft-derived tissue was subjected to processing to liberate intraepithelial and lamina propria lymphocytes. As to this clone: Its antigen is not identified.

Using immunoSEQ multiplex PCR, the repertoire was profiled, and TCRdb retains in-frame clones only, with some absent. There are more than 12,000 clones in the sample; about 60% occur only once, and 13% lies in the top ten. Whole-study findings and limits: Recipient bone marrow held GvH clones, some seen earlier in ileum or blood.

Trimming shortened V by 1 base and J by 8 bases, and 8 bases separated the two germline ends. Per the germline V gene, CDR1 is MGHRA and CDR2 is YSYEKL. This CDR3 spans 13 amino acids. This rearrangement joins TRBV4-1 to TRBJ2-2; the D gene is possibly TRBD2 (6 bases). The TCR comes from a human patient who received an intestinal transplant, so some T cells may come from the graft donor. The sample consisted of ileum tissue, taken 524 days after transplant. For the CDR3, the DNA is TGCGCCAGCAGCCAAGCCCGGGGGGGGGAGCTGTTTTTT. Protein: CASSQARGGELFF.